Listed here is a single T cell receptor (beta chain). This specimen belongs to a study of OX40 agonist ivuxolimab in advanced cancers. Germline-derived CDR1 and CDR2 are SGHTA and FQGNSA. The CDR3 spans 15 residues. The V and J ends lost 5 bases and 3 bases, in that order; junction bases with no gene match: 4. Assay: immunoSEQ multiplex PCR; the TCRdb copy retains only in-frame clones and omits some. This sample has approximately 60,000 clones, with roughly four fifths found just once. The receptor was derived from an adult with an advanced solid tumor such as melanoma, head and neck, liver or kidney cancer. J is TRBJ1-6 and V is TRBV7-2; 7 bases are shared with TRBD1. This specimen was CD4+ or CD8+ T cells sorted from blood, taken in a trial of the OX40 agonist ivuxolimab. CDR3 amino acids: CASSLRDSYNSPLHF. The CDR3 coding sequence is TGTGCCAGCAGCCTCCGGGACAGCTATAATTCACCCCTCCACTTT.